Here is one T cell receptor beta chain with its context. Its antigen is still unknown. No quality values exist for individual bases; no much larger clone is one base distant. Libraries were made using the immunoSEQ multiplex PCR assay. For the multiplex PCR, a mixture combining 60 forward primers for TCR Vbeta segments and 13 reverse primers for TCR Jbeta segments was used. A multiplex PCR assay on genomic DNA amplified the CDR3 region of rearranged TCR beta genes. Amplified TCR beta libraries were sequenced as 87-base-pair reads on the Illumina HiSeq System. The authors processed their data as follows. In a later analysis, 77 million or so unique TCR beta chains were counted across the 500 to 700 repertoires, and around 10 million of these chains were shared by at least two donors. A nearest-neighbor algorithm error-corrected the raw reads and collapsed the reads into unique sequences, merging closely related sequences to remove PCR and sequencing errors. To assign V, D and J gene segments, CDR3 sequences were aligned to IMGT reference sequences. For a sequence to be retained, at least a six-nucleotide match to both a V gene segment and a J gene segment was required. Rearrangements were classified as productive when the CDR3 lacked stop codons and remained in frame with V and J, and all other rearrangements were classified as non-productive. CDR3 was defined by IMGT convention, running from the second conserved V-encoded cysteine to the conserved J-encoded phenylalanine. The earlier analysis of about 610 of the donors excluded any sequence lacking an unambiguous match to a single V gene segment. An earlier analysis of a few hundred of the donors called V segments functional above 56.7% productive rearrangements and segregating when the between-donor standard deviation exceeded 5%. To diagnose cytomegalovirus status from the catalog of TCR beta chain sequences, a statistical classification framework was built. In a later analysis, TCR nucleotide sequences were compared against IMGT/GENE-DB human TR gene sequences so that V and J genes could be assigned. Using the TCRdist pipeline, a later analysis assigned CDR3 sequences along with most-parsimonious VDJ recombination scenarios. In a later analysis, every TCR beta chain was defined by the combination of its CDR3 amino acid sequence and its V-gene family, and reads without a unique V-gene family were dropped. In a later analysis, fewer than 650 highly shared, low-generation-probability nucleotide sequences were removed to address suspected cross-contamination and a sequencing artifact. A later analysis calculated a clonal expansion index for each public chain from normalized within-repertoire ranks of inferred template counts. In a later analysis, generation probabilities were computed with a VDJ recombination model fitted to out-of-frame rearrangements, and the resulting probabilities were checked against IGoR. In a later analysis, hypergeometric tests were used to score TCR-TCR, TCR-HLA and TCR-CMV co-occurrence, with a repertoire-size bias correction applied to TCR pairs. To estimate false discovery rates, a later analysis permuted the HLA or CMV assignments 20 times. A later analysis grouped co-occurring TCRs with DBSCAN, adding TCRdist sequence similarity when clustering within HLA-allele-positive subsets. Repertoires with fewer than 30,000 or more than 120,000 public chains were left out of co-occurrence clustering, as were about 5 repertoires with anomalous nucleotide sharing. In TCRdb, the immuneACCESS table is reduced to in-frame sequences with V and J assigned. These tables do not hold every clone; where another copy was compared, an unresolved V gene accounts for under half, and the others remain unexplained. V and J calls and clone size are copied from that table; D and trimming were computed from the DNA. Present in this sample are roughly 300,000 clones, 86% of which were seen just once. Of the sample, less than 4.5% is held by the ten largest clones.

This record comes from a study of cytomegalovirus exposure and HLA in healthy donors (dated by TCRdb to between 2016 and 2019). At the level of the whole study: An earlier analysis of 587 of the donors reported 276 Gb of sequence data and around 110 million unique TCR beta sequences obtained from 180 million or so T cells. Roughly 300 gigabases of sequencing data and around 80 million unique TCR sequences made up an early release that covered several hundred HLA-typed donors. Of the 350 to 400 genotyped donors, 65% to 90% fell in the genetic ancestry cluster associated with self-reported Caucasian donors. The study aimed to test whether signatures of past pathogen exposure could be identified by cataloging public T cell receptors. Using immunosequencing, the study profiled T cell repertoires from about 620 subjects and related those repertoires to cytomegalovirus serostatus. Along with the approximately 600-subject first cohort, a separate validation cohort of roughly 110 different subjects was used. High-throughput TCR immunosequencing, statistical association of individual TCRs with disease status, and machine learning were combined to predict cytomegalovirus infection status. To study patterns of TCR occurrence, a later analysis re-analyzed previously published TCR beta repertoires from 666 donors and added high-resolution HLA genotyping. In the later analysis, no new phenotypic data were used to find candidate immune exposures; instead, reliance was placed on TCR beta sequences and their occurrence across donors. In an earlier analysis of 587 of the donors, high-throughput TCR beta sequencing was used to judge whether each TCR beta V gene segment behaved as functional or pseudogenic. Donor age, sex, ethnicity and CMV serostatus were compiled together with the repertoire data. A later genetic analysis used genome-wide SNP genotypes for about three fifths of the roughly 700 donors, treating that subset as a discovery cohort. All discovery cohort repertoires had been generated using a single sequencing platform. HLA typing covered class I and class II loci at four-digit resolution. Typing coverage differed by locus: A, B, C, DRB1 and DQB1 were typed in about 629-630 donors, DQA1 in 500 to 550, DPA1 in over 600, and DPB1 in 472. A handful of DR-DQ haplotypes were handled as single units for association and clustering because linkage in the cohort was strong. Among about 410 genotyped donors of the cohort, an average of around 220,000 unique TCR beta nucleotide sequences was sequenced per donor, of which about 18% were non-productive.

Overall results and qualifications from the work: In an earlier analysis of about 600 of the donors, most TCR beta V segments appeared in productive rearrangements about 87% or about 30% of the time, broadly matching IMGT annotations. A few of the identified cytomegalovirus-associated TCR beta chains were confirmed in vitro to be specific for cytomegalovirus antigens. Compared with equally common non-associated chains, HLA-associated TCR beta chains in a later analysis were more clonally expanded and had lower generation probabilities. HLA typing was unavailable for some donors at each locus, so association tests used only the typed subset. This cohort had only TCR beta chains sequenced, and the lack of alpha or paired-chain data limited which features could be detected. A total of 164 TCR beta chains were listed by the study as associated with cytomegalovirus. Cytomegalovirus status was reported to be diagnosed by the classifier with high specificity and sensitivity in both the original and validation cohorts. Immune exposure information for the cohort was limited to CMV serostatus. When HLA alleles, especially DR and DQ, strongly co-occurred, attributing TCR associations to individual alleles was difficult. While some public TCRs were present in many individuals, most TCR sequences turned up only very rarely across donors. According to the authors, the approach could potentially be generalized to other disease states and immunological phenotypes. The earlier analysis of some 560 of the donors excluded roughly 17 rarely observed V segments, including chromosome 9 orphons, because counts were too low. An association between a missense DCLRE1C variant and V-gene and J-gene trimming of TCR beta chains was found in a later genetic analysis and replicated in an independent cohort. Correlated functional status among segregating V segments might be attributable to linkage disequilibrium, but an unknown experimental factor could not be ruled out. Several of the top co-occurrence clusters appeared to be linked to parvovirus B19, influenza, CMV and Epstein-Barr virus, according to a later analysis. In a later analysis, the rate of TCR association differed among HLA loci, with DRB1 alleles having the most associated TCRs and HLA-C alleles having the fewest. Compared with the 666-donor mean, donors in an Asian-associated ancestry cluster had fewer N-insertions in productive TCRs, according to a later genetic analysis. A group of highly shared sequence variants was considered likely to be a technical artifact of the sequencing pipeline. Some IMGT-functional V segments, including TRBV6-2 and TRBV6-3, could not be distinguished by the 87-base-pair reads and were therefore excluded. The presence/absence analyses assumed that sequencing depth was roughly uniform across donors, and that assumption may not be true. According to a later analysis, most CMV-associated TCR beta chains appeared to be HLA-restricted, and the HLA associations seemed to be driven largely by CMV exposure. Specific HLA alleles were associated with over 15,000 TCR beta sequences at a false discovery rate of 0.05 in a later analysis. A further reported finding was that TCR beta sequences accurately predicted the HLA-A and HLA-B alleles for most subjects in the first cohort.

CDR1 and CDR2 are drawn from the germline V gene: LGHNA, YSLEER. Counted from cysteine to phenylalanine, this CDR3 has 16 amino acids. Just the 48-base CDR3 DNA is kept, in frame starting at base 1. The cohort was made up of several hundred healthy bone marrow donors. At the time of sampling, all cohort members were nominally healthy, though unrecorded immune exposures were likely present. The donor was CMV seropositive and was included in the group of 300 or so seropositive cohort members. A peripheral blood sample was collected from each donor, and TCR beta sequencing was performed on peripheral blood mononuclear cells. Genomic DNA extraction from the blood cell samples was performed with the Qiagen DNeasy Blood Extraction Kit.

The receptor comes from a man aged 35 to 55 in good health and CMV-seropositive. The sample comprised PBMCs. The chain is assembled from TRBV4-3 and TRBJ2-5, and 7 bases in between align with TRBD1. The J call may be wrong; the DNA end is better matched by TRBJ2-7. The nucleotide sequence reads as follows: TGCGCCAGCAGCCACCTAAGACAGGGTAGAAGGAACGAGCAGTACTTC. Its translation reads: CASSHLRQGRRNEQYF.